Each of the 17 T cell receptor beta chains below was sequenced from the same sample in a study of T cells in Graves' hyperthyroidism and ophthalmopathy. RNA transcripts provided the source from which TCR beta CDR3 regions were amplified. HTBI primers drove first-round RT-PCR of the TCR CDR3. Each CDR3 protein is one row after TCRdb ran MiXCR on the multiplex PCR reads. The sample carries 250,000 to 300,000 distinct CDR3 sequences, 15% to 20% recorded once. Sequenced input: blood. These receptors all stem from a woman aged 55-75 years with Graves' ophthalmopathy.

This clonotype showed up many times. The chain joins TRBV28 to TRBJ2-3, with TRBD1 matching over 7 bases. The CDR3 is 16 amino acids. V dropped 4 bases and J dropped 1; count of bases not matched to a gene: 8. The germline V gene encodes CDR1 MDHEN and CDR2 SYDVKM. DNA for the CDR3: TGTGCCAGCAGTTCAGGGGGTCCCTCGGGCACAGATACGCAGTATTTT. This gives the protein CASSSGGPSGTDTQYF.

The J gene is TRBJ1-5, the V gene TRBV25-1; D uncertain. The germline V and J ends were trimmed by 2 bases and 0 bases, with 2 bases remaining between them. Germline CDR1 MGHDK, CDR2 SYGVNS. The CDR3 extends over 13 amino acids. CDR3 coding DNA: TGTGCCAGCAGTGAACTTAGCAATCAGCCCCAGCATTTT. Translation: CASSELSNQPQHF.

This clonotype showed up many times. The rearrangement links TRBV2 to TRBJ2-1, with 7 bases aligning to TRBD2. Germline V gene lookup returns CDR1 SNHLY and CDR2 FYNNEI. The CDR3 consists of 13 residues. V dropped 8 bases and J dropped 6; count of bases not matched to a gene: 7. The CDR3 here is CASGLAEPNEQFF. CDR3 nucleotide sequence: TGTGCCAGCGGGCTAGCGGAGCCCAATGAGCAGTTCTTC.

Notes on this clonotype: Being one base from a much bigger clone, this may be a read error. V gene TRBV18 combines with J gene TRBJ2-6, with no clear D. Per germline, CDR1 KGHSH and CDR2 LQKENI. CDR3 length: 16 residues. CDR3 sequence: CANSRSRISGANVLTF. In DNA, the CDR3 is TGTGCCAACTCACGATCCCGGATCTCTGGGGCCAACGTCCTGACTTTC.

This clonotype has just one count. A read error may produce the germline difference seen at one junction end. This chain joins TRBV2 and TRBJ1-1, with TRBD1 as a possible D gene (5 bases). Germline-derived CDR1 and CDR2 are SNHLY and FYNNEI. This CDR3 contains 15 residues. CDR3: CASSEQGIWNTEAFF. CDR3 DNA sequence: TGTGCCAGCAGTGAACAGGGCATTTGGAACACTGAGGCTTTCTTT.

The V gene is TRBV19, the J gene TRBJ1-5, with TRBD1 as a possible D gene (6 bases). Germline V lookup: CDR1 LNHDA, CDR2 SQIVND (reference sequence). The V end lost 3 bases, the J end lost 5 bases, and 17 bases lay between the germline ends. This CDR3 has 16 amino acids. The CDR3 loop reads CASSMGQWTVHQPQHF. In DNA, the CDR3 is TGTGCCAGTAGTATGGGTCAGTGGACAGTCCATCAGCCCCAGCATTTT.

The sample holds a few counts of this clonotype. CDR3 sequence (DNA): TGTGCCAGCAGCCGAGGGAGGCGGAACTCTGGAAACACCATATATTTT. The encoded protein is CASSRGRRNSGNTIYF. The V call is TRBV11-2, the J call TRBJ1-3, with D unresolved. This CDR3 contains 16 residues. CDR1 SGHAT and CDR2 FQNNGV come from the germline V gene. V lost 5 bases to trimming and J lost 0 bases, with 14 bases between them.

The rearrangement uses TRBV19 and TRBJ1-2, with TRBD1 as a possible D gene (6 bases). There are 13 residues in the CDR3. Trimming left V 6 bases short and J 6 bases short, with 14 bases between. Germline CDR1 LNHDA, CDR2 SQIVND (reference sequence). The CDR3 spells CASRKHRVDGYTF. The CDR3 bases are TGTGCCAGTAGAAAACACAGGGTCGATGGCTACACCTTC.

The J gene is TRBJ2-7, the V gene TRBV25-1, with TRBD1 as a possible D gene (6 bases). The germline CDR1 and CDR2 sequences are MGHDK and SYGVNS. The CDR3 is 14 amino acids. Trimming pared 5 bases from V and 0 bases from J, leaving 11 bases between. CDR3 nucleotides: TGTGCCAGCAGTACGACGGACAGCTCCTACGAGCAGTACTTC. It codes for CASSTTDSSYEQYF.

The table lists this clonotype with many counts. The CDR3 protein is CASSYDGRNTEAFF. For the CDR3, the DNA is TGCGCCAGCAGCTACGACGGGAGAAACACTGAAGCTTTCTTT. The chain combines TRBV5-1 with TRBJ1-1; D is undetermined. The CDR3 spans 14 residues. Looked up from germline, CDR1 is SGHRS and CDR2 is YFSETQ. Trimming cost V 3 bases and J 2 bases, with 11 bases left between them.

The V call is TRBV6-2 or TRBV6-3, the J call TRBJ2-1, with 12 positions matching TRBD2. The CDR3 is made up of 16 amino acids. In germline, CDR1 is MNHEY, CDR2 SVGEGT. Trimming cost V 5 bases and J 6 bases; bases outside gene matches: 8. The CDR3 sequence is CASSVLAGGLVNEQFF. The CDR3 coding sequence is TGTGCCAGCAGTGTTCTAGCGGGGGGGCTTGTCAATGAGCAGTTCTTC.

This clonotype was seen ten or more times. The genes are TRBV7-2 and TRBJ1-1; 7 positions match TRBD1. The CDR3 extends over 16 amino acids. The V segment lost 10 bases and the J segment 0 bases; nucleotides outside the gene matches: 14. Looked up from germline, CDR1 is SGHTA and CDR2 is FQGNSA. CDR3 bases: TGTGCCACCCCTTCCGGGACAGTGTCTATGAACACTGAAGCTTTCTTT. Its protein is CATPSGTVSMNTEAFF. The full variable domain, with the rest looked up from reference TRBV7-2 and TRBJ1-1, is GAGVSQSPSNKVTEKGKDVELRCDPISGHTALYWYRQSLGQGLEFLIYFQGNSAPDKSGLPSDRFSAERTGGSVSTLTIQRTQQEDSAVYLCATPSGTVSMNTEAFFGQGTRLTVV.

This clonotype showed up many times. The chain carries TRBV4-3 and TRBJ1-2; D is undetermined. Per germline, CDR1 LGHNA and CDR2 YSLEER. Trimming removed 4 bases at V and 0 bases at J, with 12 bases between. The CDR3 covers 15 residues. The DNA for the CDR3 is TGCGCCAGCAGCCCCGACCGAATAGCTAACTATGGCTACACCTTC. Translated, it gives CASSPDRIANYGYTF.

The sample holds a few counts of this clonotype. The CDR3 DNA reads as TGCAGCGTTGACGTGGACACCTACAATGAGCAGTTCTTC. Translating gives CSVDVDTYNEQFF. The chain is built from TRBV29-1 and TRBJ2-1; D might be TRBD1 (5 bases). CDR3 length: 13 residues. Trimming removed 3 bases at V and 2 bases at J, with 8 bases between. Per the germline V gene, CDR1 is SQVTM and CDR2 is ANQGSEA.

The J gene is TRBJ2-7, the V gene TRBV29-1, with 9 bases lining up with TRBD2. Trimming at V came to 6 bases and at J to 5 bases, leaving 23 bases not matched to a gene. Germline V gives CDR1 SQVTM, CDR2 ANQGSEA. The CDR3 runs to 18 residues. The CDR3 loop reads CSVAGGRVAGGFRHEQYF. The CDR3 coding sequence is TGCAGCGTGGCGGGGGGGAGGGTCGCTGGGGGTTTCAGGCACGAGCAGTACTTC.

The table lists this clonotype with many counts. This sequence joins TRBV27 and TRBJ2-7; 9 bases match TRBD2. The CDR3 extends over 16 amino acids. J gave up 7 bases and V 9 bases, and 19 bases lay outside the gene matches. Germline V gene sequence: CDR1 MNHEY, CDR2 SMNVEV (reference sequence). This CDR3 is CASGNTGLALGREQYF. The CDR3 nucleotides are TGTGCCAGTGGTAATACGGGACTAGCCTTGGGTCGGGAGCAGTACTTC.

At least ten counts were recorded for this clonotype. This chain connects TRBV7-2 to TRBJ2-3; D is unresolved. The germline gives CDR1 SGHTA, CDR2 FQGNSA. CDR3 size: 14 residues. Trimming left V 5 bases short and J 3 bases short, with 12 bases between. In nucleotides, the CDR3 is TGTGCCAGCAGCCCCTCCATGGGGACAGATACGCAGTATTTT. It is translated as CASSPSMGTDTQYF.